The entry that follows covers one T cell receptor (beta chain) sequence. Template material for TCR beta VDJ and CDR3 profiling consisted of genomic DNA. TCRdb re-analysed the reads in MiXCR, keeping a single row per CDR3 protein. The sample contains 200,000 to 300,000 distinct CDR3 sequences, approximately 80% of which appear only once. This specimen belongs to a study of CD8+CD57+ T cells in acquired aplastic anemia. Flow cytometry had shown expanded CD8+CD57+ cells in the patients chosen for sequencing. This clonotype was obtained from a human donor with aplastic anemia. Sequenced input: sorted CD4+, CD8+, or CD8+CD57+ T cells (not recorded which) from PBMCs.

The CDR3 protein is CASTLGRDTPGANVLTF. The DNA for the CDR3 is TGTGCCAGCACCCTAGGGAGGGACACCCCTGGGGCCAACGTCCTGACTTTC. The V and J genes are TRBV7-6 and TRBJ2-6; tentatively, D is TRBD2 (7 bases). Germline-derived CDR1 and CDR2 are SGHVS and FNYEAQ. V was cut by 7 bases and J by 2 bases, with 18 bases left in between. The CDR3 is 17 residues long.